The 3 T cell receptor beta chains presented below share a single source sample, sequenced in a study of T cell repertoires in cytomegalovirus infection. No antigen has been identified for these receptors. TCRdb used MiXCR to reprocess the reads, holding one entry per CDR3 protein. The sample lists approximately 140,000 distinct CDR3 sequences, 24% seen once, with roughly 35% in the top ten. Sequences were obtained from PBMCs, sequenced either directly or after in vitro stimulation (not recorded which). Receptor source: a human donor in good health (CMV status not recorded). Some clones in this sample may be carry-over from other donors' samples.

In its sample, this clonotype was seen a few times. This sequence joins TRBV7-6 and TRBJ2-2, with D perhaps TRBD2 (6 bases). Germline V CDR1 and CDR2: SGHVS, FNYEAQ. The CDR3 length is 17 residues. V lost 5 bases and J lost 0, with 16 bases in between. In nucleotides, the CDR3 is TGTGCCAGCAGCCTTAGTGTAGTAGCGGCGAACACCGGGGAGCTGTTTTTT. It encodes CASSLSVVAANTGELFF.

The CDR3, as DNA: TGTGCCAGCAGCTCAGGGACTAGCGGGAGTATCTACAATGAGCAGTTCTTC. It codes for CASSSGTSGSIYNEQFF. The rearrangement joins TRBV7-9 to TRBJ2-1; 14 bases are a match to TRBD2. Looked up from germline, CDR1 is SEHNR and CDR2 is FQNEAQ (reference sequence). Trimming cost V 4 bases and J 3 bases; bases outside gene matches: 5. The CDR3 runs 17 residues.

V and J are TRBV6-2 or TRBV6-3 and TRBJ2-7, with D hard to call. The ends were cut back, 0 bases at V and 5 bases at J, with 17 bases in the middle. This CDR3 has 16 amino acids. Per the germline V gene, CDR1 is MNHEY and CDR2 is SVGEGT. CDR3 in amino acids: CASSYSRSPDGHEQYV. DNA of the CDR3: TGTGCCAGCAGTTACTCTAGGAGCCCGGACGGTCACGAGCAGTACGTC.